This T cell receptor (beta chain) is drawn from a study of blood T cell repertoires in COVID-19. Study context: The United States, Italy and Spain supplied acute and convalescent COVID-19 samples.

In the original analysis: It was from reference gene primer amplification that nucleated cell counts were estimated. Clones were sequenced by immunoSEQ multiplex PCR, and TCRdb holds only the in-frame ones, with some missing. V, J and clone size derive from that table, while D and trimming were established from the DNA sequence. The sample lists a few hundred thousand clones, 70% to 90% seen once, with over 9% in the top ten. Adults between about 18 and 89 years of age took part from 20 to 25 US areas. Allocation to cohorts depended on clinical history reported by the participants. Germline loops: CDR1 LGHNA, CDR2 YSLEER. Losses at the gene ends were 3 bases for V and 4 bases for J; bases not matched to a gene: 8. CDR3 length: 16 residues.

V gene TRBV4-3 combines with J gene TRBJ2-1, with 8 bases matching TRBD1. This TCR was recovered from a woman in her forties who had recovered from COVID-19. The sequenced sample was PBMCs or T cells enriched from blood (not recorded which). CDR3 residues: CASSQAGTGRYNEQFF. The CDR3 coding sequence is TGCGCCAGCAGCCAGGCCGGGACAGGCCGTTACAATGAGCAGTTCTTC.